These T cell receptor beta chains were read from a single sample in a study of cytomegalovirus exposure and HLA in healthy donors. Here immunoSEQ multiplex PCR was the method, and the copy in TCRdb shows in-frame clones only, minus some. The sample yields approximately 180,000 clones, roughly four fifths seen once. Sequencing input: PBMCs. Receptors originate from a girl aged 5-17 years in good health and CMV-seropositive. Both conserved end residues are part of each CDR3. A D gene is named only where the DNA matches it firmly. Some rows have no size entry. The others give once, few or many, or a class for an expanded clone.

CDR3aa,CDR3nt,abundance,v_gene,j_gene,d_gene
CASSRAPGGTYNEQFF,TGTGCCAGCAGCCGAGCGCCGGGAGGGACCTACAATGAGCAGTTCTTC,-,TRBV11-3,TRBJ2-1,TRBD2
CASSSGDRVVYGYTF,TGTGCCAGCAGCTCCGGGGACAGGGTTGTCTATGGCTACACCTTC,-,TRBV27,TRBJ1-2,TRBD1
CASSEQGDQPQHF,TGTGCCAGCAGTGAACAGGGTGATCAGCCCCAGCATTTT,-,TRBV5-4,TRBJ1-5,-
CASTTTSKGNYEQYF,TGTGCCAGCACTACGACTAGTAAAGGGAACTACGAGCAGTACTTC,-,TRBV27,TRBJ2-7,-
CASSQGGGTGAFF,TGTGCCAGCAGCCAAGGGGGAGGGACCGGAGCTTTCTTT,-,TRBV11-3,TRBJ1-1,-
CASSAGRGTEAFF,TGTGCCAGCAGCGCAGGGAGGGGAACTGAAGCTTTCTTT,-,TRBV6-1,TRBJ1-1,-
CSVGTGPNQPQHF,TGCAGCGTGGGGACAGGGCCTAATCAGCCCCAGCATTTT,-,TRBV29-1,TRBJ1-5,TRBD1
CATSVEGVRRQHF,TGTGCCACCAGCGTTGAGGGAGTCCGGCGCCAGCATTTT,once,TRBV15,TRBJ1-5,-
CASSPRGGAGGSLRTDTQYF,TGTGCCAGCAGCCCTAGAGGAGGGGCGGGGGGGAGTCTACGCACAGATACGCAGTATTTT,once,TRBV9,TRBJ2-3,TRBD2
CASSLGRLGGAYEQYF,TGCGCCAGCAGCTTGGGACGCCTCGGGGGAGCCTACGAGCAGTACTTC,-,TRBV5-1,TRBJ2-7,-
CASMGQGSYNSPLHF,TGTGCCAGCATGGGACAGGGCTCCTATAATTCACCCCTCCACTTT,-,TRBV2,TRBJ1-6,TRBD1
CAAPARGRRAKNIQYF,TGTGCCGCCCCTGCGCGGGGGCGGAGGGCCAAAAACATTCAGTACTTC,-,TRBV10-3,TRBJ2-4,-
CASSQGTIGPGELFF,TGTGCCAGCAGCCAGGGGACTATAGGGCCCGGGGAGCTGTTTTTT,-,TRBV9,TRBJ2-2,-
CASSVDWPGGEGDTQYF,TGTGCCAGCAGCGTAGACTGGCCAGGGGGCGAAGGGGATACGCAGTATTTT,-,TRBV9,TRBJ2-3,TRBD1
CASSPELGRGGYTF,TGTGCCAGCTCACCAGAGTTGGGCAGGGGTGGCTACACCTTC,-,TRBV18,TRBJ1-2,-
CASSLAEGREQFF,TGCGCCAGCAGCTTGGCCGAGGGCCGTGAGCAGTTCTTC,-,TRBV5-1,TRBJ2-1,-
CASSLSRGVSTEAFF,TGCGCCAGCAGCTTGAGTCGGGGGGTTAGCACTGAAGCTTTCTTT,-,TRBV5-1,TRBJ1-1,-
CATSAGEVNTEAFF,TGTGCCACCAGCGCCGGGGAGGTGAACACTGAAGCTTTCTTT,-,TRBV15,TRBJ1-1,-
CASSELDSGADTQYF,TGTGCCAGCAGTGAACTGGATAGCGGGGCAGATACGCAGTATTTT,few,TRBV6-1,TRBJ2-3,TRBD2
CASSVVAGGYNEQFF,TGTGCCAGCAGCGTAGTGGCAGGGGGCTACAATGAGCAGTTCTTC,-,TRBV9,TRBJ2-1,TRBD1
CASSGQGLSNQPQHF,TGTGCCAGCAGTGGACAGGGTCTTAGCAATCAGCCCCAGCATTTT,-,TRBV6-1,TRBJ1-5,TRBD1
CASSFIGDYYGYTF,TGTGCCAGCAGCTTTATTGGGGACTACTATGGCTACACCTTC,few,TRBV7-9,TRBJ1-2,-
CASSDATGAGNTIYF,TGTGCCAGCAGTGATGCAACAGGGGCTGGAAACACCATATATTTT,few,TRBV6-1,TRBJ1-3,TRBD1
CASSRPGEGTQYF,TGCGCCAGCAGCCGACCAGGGGAGGGGACCCAGTACTTC,-,TRBV5-1,TRBJ2-5,-
CASSPSRTGGYEQYF,TGTGCCAGCAGCCCCAGTCGGACAGGGGGCTACGAGCAGTACTTC,-,TRBV9,TRBJ2-7,TRBD1
CASSSPLGEQYF,TGCGCCAGCAGTAGCCCTCTCGGCGAGCAGTACTTC,-,TRBV10-1,TRBJ2-7,-
CAWRPTSGIGELFF,TGTGCCTGGAGGCCTACTAGCGGTATCGGGGAGCTGTTTTTT,once,TRBV30,TRBJ2-2,TRBD2
CASSQLAGAGETQYF,TGTGCCAGCAGCCAACTAGCGGGGGCCGGGGAGACCCAGTACTTC,-,TRBV27,TRBJ2-5,TRBD2
CASSQDGRDQETQYF,TGCGCCAGCAGCCAAGATGGGCGGGACCAAGAGACCCAGTACTTC,once,TRBV4-1,TRBJ2-5,-
CASSRRSEAYEQYF,TGTGCCAGCAGCCGCAGGTCGGAGGCCTACGAGCAGTACTTC,-,TRBV7-2,TRBJ2-7,-
CASTGQHGTQYF,TGTGCCAGCACAGGACAGCATGGGACCCAGTACTTC,-,TRBV6-6,TRBJ2-5,-
CATSRDSRAGAKNIQYF,TGTGCCACCAGCAGAGATAGTCGAGCGGGGGCTAAAAACATTCAGTACTTC,-,TRBV15,TRBJ2-4,TRBD2
CASSPVGGNTEAFF,TGTGCCAGCAGCCCCGTCGGGGGTAACACTGAAGCTTTCTTT,-,TRBV7-9,TRBJ1-1,-
CASSPKGGFQYF,TGTGCCAGCAGCCCAAAGGGCGGGTTTCAGTATTTT,-,TRBV7-2,TRBJ2-3,-
CASSDRGDEQYF,TGTGCCAGCAGTGACAGGGGGGACGAGCAGTACTTC,-,TRBV6-1,TRBJ2-7,-
CATSRDSQGSYGYTF,TGTGCCACCAGCAGAGATTCCCAGGGAAGCTATGGCTACACCTTC,-,TRBV15,TRBJ1-2,-
CASIETAYNSPLHF,TGTGCCAGCATCGAGACTGCCTATAATTCACCCCTCCACTTT,-,TRBV2,TRBJ1-6,-
CAWSEPLGRSSNQPQHF,TGTGCCTGGAGTGAGCCACTGGGGAGGTCAAGCAATCAGCCCCAGCATTTT,-,TRBV30,TRBJ1-5,-
CASSYLSVNTEAFF,TGTGCCAGCAGCTACTTATCTGTTAACACTGAAGCTTTCTTT,-,TRBV7-2,TRBJ1-1,-
CASSIYRGGLGYTF,TGTGCCAGTAGTATCTATCGCGGGGGTCTAGGCTACACCTTC,-,TRBV19,TRBJ1-2,-
CASSLVGQGTETQYF,TGCGCCAGCAGCTTGGTAGGACAGGGGACAGAGACCCAGTACTTC,-,TRBV5-1,TRBJ2-5,TRBD1
CSAEGHCEAFF,TGCAGTGCTGAAGGACACTGTGAAGCTTTCTTT,once,TRBV20-1,TRBJ1-1,-
CASSLAGTSGGSRETQYF,TGCGCCAGCAGCTTGGCCGGGACTAGCGGGGGGTCCCGAGAGACCCAGTACTTC,-,TRBV5-1,TRBJ2-5,TRBD2
CATSRALRGKTGELFF,TGTGCCACCAGCAGGGCCCTCAGGGGAAAAACCGGGGAGCTGTTTTTT,-,TRBV15,TRBJ2-2,-
CASTPEAFF,TGTGCCAGCACTCCTGAAGCTTTCTTT,-,TRBV6-6,TRBJ1-1,-
CASSRSGTYNEKLFF,TGCGCCAGCAGCCGAAGCGGGACATATAATGAAAAACTGTTTTTT,few,TRBV4-1,TRBJ1-4,-
CASSLVGGVIEAFF,TGTGCCAGCAGCTTGGTAGGGGGAGTAATTGAAGCTTTCTTT,-,TRBV5-6,TRBJ1-1,-
CASSLGASNQPQHF,TGTGCCAGCAGCTTAGGGGCGAGCAATCAGCCCCAGCATTTT,-,TRBV7-6,TRBJ1-5,-
CASSYRGSNQPQHF,TGTGCCAGCAGTTACAGGGGAAGCAATCAGCCCCAGCATTTT,few,TRBV6-6,TRBJ1-5,-
CASTSWASGIYEQYF,TGTGCCAGCACCTCCTGGGCTAGCGGGATTTACGAGCAGTACTTC,-,TRBV5-6,TRBJ2-7,TRBD2
CASSFRTAANTEAFF,TGCGCCAGCAGCTTCAGGACAGCCGCGAACACTGAAGCTTTCTTT,-,TRBV5-1,TRBJ1-1,-
CASSSGTGVLTRSYEQYF,TGTGCCAGCAGTTCCGGGACAGGGGTCCTTACTAGATCCTACGAGCAGTACTTC,-,TRBV27,TRBJ2-7,TRBD1
CASSLSIQSGELFF,TGTGCCAGCAGCTTATCCATTCAGTCCGGGGAGCTGTTTTTT,-,TRBV11-2,TRBJ2-2,-
CASSLGTGGLDQPQHF,TGTGCCAGTAGCCTTGGGACAGGGGGCTTGGATCAGCCCCAGCATTTT,-,TRBV19,TRBJ1-5,TRBD1